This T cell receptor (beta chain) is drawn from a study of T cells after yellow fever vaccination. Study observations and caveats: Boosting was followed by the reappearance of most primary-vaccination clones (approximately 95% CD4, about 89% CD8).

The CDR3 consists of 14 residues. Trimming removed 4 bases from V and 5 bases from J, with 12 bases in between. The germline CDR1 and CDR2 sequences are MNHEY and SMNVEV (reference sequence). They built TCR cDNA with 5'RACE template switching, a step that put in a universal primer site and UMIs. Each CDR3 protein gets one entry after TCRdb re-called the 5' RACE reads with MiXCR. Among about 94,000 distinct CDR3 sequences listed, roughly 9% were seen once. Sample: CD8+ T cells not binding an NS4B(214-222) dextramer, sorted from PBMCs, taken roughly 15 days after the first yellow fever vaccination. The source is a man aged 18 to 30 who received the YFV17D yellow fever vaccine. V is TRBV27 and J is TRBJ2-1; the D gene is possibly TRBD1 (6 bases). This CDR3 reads CASSYQGSNNEQFF. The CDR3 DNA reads TGTGCCAGCAGTTACCAGGGGTCCAACAATGAGCAGTTCTTC.